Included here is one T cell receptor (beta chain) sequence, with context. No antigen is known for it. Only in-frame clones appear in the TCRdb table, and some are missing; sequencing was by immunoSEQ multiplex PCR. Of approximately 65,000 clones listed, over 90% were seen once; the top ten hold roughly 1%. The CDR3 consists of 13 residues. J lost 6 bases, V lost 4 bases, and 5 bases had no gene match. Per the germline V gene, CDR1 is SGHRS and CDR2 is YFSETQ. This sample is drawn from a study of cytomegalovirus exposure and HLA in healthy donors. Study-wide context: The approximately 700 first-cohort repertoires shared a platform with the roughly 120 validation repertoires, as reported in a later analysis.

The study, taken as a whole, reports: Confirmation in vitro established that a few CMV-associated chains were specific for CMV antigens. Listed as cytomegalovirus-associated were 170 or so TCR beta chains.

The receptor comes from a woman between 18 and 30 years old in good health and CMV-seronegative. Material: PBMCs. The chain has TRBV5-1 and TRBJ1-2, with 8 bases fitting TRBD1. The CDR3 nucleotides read TGCGCCAGCAGCACGACAGGGGATCATGGCTACACCTTC. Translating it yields CASSTTGDHGYTF.